The 14 T cell receptor beta chains presented below share a single source sample, sequenced in a study of cytomegalovirus exposure and HLA in healthy donors. The PCR employed 60 Vbeta primers together with 13 Jbeta primers. TCRdb's copy holds only in-frame clones and misses some; the assay was immunoSEQ multiplex PCR. The table has 110,000 to 150,000 clones, approximately 70% seen once. Sequenced: PBMCs. The receptors derive from a woman aged 55-75 years in good health and CMV-seropositive.

This clone was seen a handful of times. The rearrangement links TRBV5-5 to TRBJ2-7; TRBD1 is a possible D gene (5 bases). With 1 base removed from V and 6 bases from J, the gap between germline ends came to 8 bases. Germline V gene sequence: CDR1 SGHKS, CDR2 YYEKEE (reference sequence). The length of the CDR3 is 12 residues. CDR3 sequence reads: CASSLYQGEQYF. The DNA of the CDR3 is TGTGCCAGCAGCTTGTATCAGGGCGAGCAGTACTTC.

V and J are TRBV27 and TRBJ2-1, with 7 nucleotides matching TRBD2. The germline CDR1 and CDR2 sequences are MNHEY and SMNVEV (reference sequence). V lost 5 bases, J lost 0 bases, and 4 bases stayed unmatched. The CDR3 length is 15 residues. The CDR3, as DNA: TGTGCCAGCAGTAAAGCGGGGAACTCCTACAATGAGCAGTTCTTC. Its translation: CASSKAGNSYNEQFF.

The V and J genes are TRBV6-5 and TRBJ1-2; 11 nucleotides match TRBD1. V trimming: 5 bases; J trimming: 6 bases; junction bases outside the gene matches: 5. The CDR3 totals 14 residues. The germline gives CDR1 MNHEY, CDR2 SVGAGI. The CDR3 region is CASSRGQGANGYTF. CDR3 nucleotide sequence: TGTGCCAGCAGTCGCGGACAGGGGGCGAATGGCTACACCTTC.

The chain couples TRBV5-4 to TRBJ1-5; maybe TRBD1 (5 bases). The CDR3 loop spans 15 amino acids. V lost 3 bases, J lost 0 bases, and 10 bases lay in between. Germline CDR1 and CDR2: SGHNT and YYREEE (reference sequence). CDR3 residues: CASSSGGTSNQPQHF. The CDR3 nucleotides read TGTGCCAGCAGCTCGGGGGGGACTAGCAATCAGCCCCAGCATTTT.

The chain carries TRBV5-1 and TRBJ2-1; 12 bases match TRBD2. The V and J ends lost 6 bases and 7 bases, in that order; junction bases with no gene match: 11. The CDR3 totals 16 residues. Germline-derived CDR1 and CDR2 are SGHRS and YFSETQ. CDR3 in DNA: TGCGCCAGCACCCAGCTACAGCTAGCGGGAGGGAATGAGCAGTTCTTC. This gives the protein CASTQLQLAGGNEQFF.

This sequence joins TRBV11-2 and TRBJ1-2; no firm D call. This CDR3 is built from 16 residues. Germline V gene sequence: CDR1 SGHAT, CDR2 FQNNGV. The V end was cut by 0 bases, the J end by 3 bases, with 14 bases between. CDR3 in amino acids: CASSLDLYSSDYGYTF. CDR3 nucleotides: TGTGCCAGCAGCTTAGATCTTTACAGCTCGGACTATGGCTACACCTTC.

The count of this clone is one. No DNA is shown, since the ends of the CDR3 on it are uncertain; the CDR3 is the one TCRdb lists. The V call is TRBV28, the J call TRBJ1-2; the D segment call TRBD1 is taken from the table without a DNA check. In germline, CDR1 is MDHEN, CDR2 SYDVKM. Including both end residues, the CDR3 is 13 amino acids long. CDR3 protein: CASSLWGRGSHTF.

This chain uses TRBV5-6 with TRBJ2-1; perhaps TRBD2 as D (6 bases). The germline gives CDR1 SGHDT, CDR2 YYEEEE. Trimming stripped 0 bases from V and 4 bases from J, with 11 bases between. This CDR3 has 15 amino acids. The CDR3 sequence is CASSLAGSGYNEQFF. CDR3 bases: TGTGCCAGCAGCTTGGCCGGGAGCGGATACAATGAGCAGTTCTTC.

The chain couples TRBV5-1 to TRBJ2-1; the D gene is possibly TRBD2 (6 bases). V was trimmed by 1 base and J by 9 bases, leaving 11 bases between them. Germline CDR1 reads SGHRS; CDR2 reads YFSETQ. There are 13 residues in the CDR3. CDR3 sequence: CASSLLANREQFF. The DNA for the CDR3 is TGCGCCAGCAGCTTGCTAGCGAACCGTGAGCAGTTCTTC.

The rearrangement joins TRBV28 to TRBJ2-1; no reliable D call. The CDR3 runs to 13 residues. Germline V gene data show CDR1 as MDHEN and CDR2 as SYDVKM. Trimming shortened V by 1 base and J by 6 bases, and 7 bases separated the two germline ends. CDR3 sequence: CASSLSPLNEQFF. DNA of the CDR3: TGTGCCAGCAGTTTATCCCCCCTCAATGAGCAGTTCTTC. The whole variable domain, remainder taken from reference TRBV28 and TRBJ2-1, is DVKVTQSSRYLVKRTGEKVFLECVQDMDHENMFWYRQDPGLGLRLIYFSYDVKMKEKGDIPEGYSVSREKKERFSLILESASTNQTSMYLCASSLSPLNEQFFGPGTRLTVL.

The V gene is TRBV7-3, the J gene TRBJ2-2; TRBD2 matches 7 bases. CDR1 is SGHTA, CDR2 FQGTGA, per germline. The junction had 6 bases not matched to a gene; V was cut back by 5 bases and J by 3 bases. The CDR3 covers 15 residues. CDR3 amino acids: CASSPRLADTGELFF. In DNA, the CDR3 is TGTGCCAGCAGCCCCCGGCTAGCGGACACCGGGGAGCTGTTTTTT.

This clone was detected a few times. The genes are TRBV2 and TRBJ2-7; 14 positions match TRBD2. The V gene end was trimmed by 7 bases and the J gene end by 1 base; junction bases not matched to a gene: 9. This CDR3 is 17 amino acids long. Germline V gene lookup returns CDR1 SNHLY and CDR2 FYNNEI. As DNA, the CDR3 is TGTGCCAGCACCGGGACTAGCGGGAGAAGCTTTTCCTACGAGCAGTACTTC. Its protein product is CASTGTSGRSFSYEQYF.

The CDR3 spells CASSEAGGMNTEAFF. Written as DNA, the CDR3 is TGTGCCAGCAGTGAAGCAGGCGGTATGAACACTGAAGCTTTCTTT. V is TRBV2 and J is TRBJ1-1, with unresolved D. From germline, CDR1 is SNHLY and CDR2 FYNNEI. Trimming stripped 0 bases from V and 0 bases from J, with 8 bases between. The CDR3 spans 15 residues.

The chain is built from TRBV28 and TRBJ1-5, with TRBD1 matching 8 bases. This CDR3 is built from 16 residues. Germline V CDR1 and CDR2: MDHEN, SYDVKM. Unmatched junction bases numbered 12, after V lost 4 bases and J lost 7 bases. The CDR3 DNA reads as TGTGCCAGCAGTTCAGCCTTGACAGGGGCGAGCCAGCCCCAGCATTTT. Its translation: CASSSALTGASQPQHF.